The 8 T cell receptor beta chains below all came from one sample that was sequenced in a study of control samples from healthy donors and cancer patients. The assay was immunoSEQ multiplex PCR, and TCRdb's table has in-frame clones only and misses some. Here the sample spans around 50,000 clones, under 95% being singletons. The sequenced sample consisted of PBMCs. These receptors were taken from a man aged 25 to 40 with colorectal cancer.

The V call is TRBV28, the J call TRBJ2-3, with D tentatively TRBD1 or TRBD2 (6 bases each). The CDR3 is 14 residues long. V was pared by 5 bases and J by 0 bases, with 9 bases between. CDR1 is MDHEN and CDR2 is SYDVKM in the germline V gene. CDR3 in DNA: TGTGCCAGCAGTCCCGGGGGCAGCACAGATACGCAGTATTTT. This codes for CASSPGGSTDTQYF.

The V call is TRBV5-4, the J call TRBJ1-2, with D uncertain. Germline V lookup: CDR1 SGHNT, CDR2 YYREEE (reference sequence). Trimming stripped 2 bases from V and 6 bases from J, with 14 bases between. This CDR3 comprises 14 residues. DNA of the CDR3: TGTGCCAGCAGCTTATCCGGGGTCAAGAATGGCTACACCTTC. Protein: CASSLSGVKNGYTF.

The count of this clone is one. This chain uses TRBV9 with TRBJ1-2; 9 bases align to TRBD1. CDR1 is SGDLS, CDR2 YYNGEE, per germline. Trimming cost V 3 bases and J 2 bases; bases outside gene matches: 2. The CDR3 loop spans 14 amino acids. CDR3 sequence: CASSAGTGNYGYTF. The CDR3 DNA follows: TGTGCCAGCAGCGCAGGGACAGGGAACTATGGCTACACCTTC.

This chain uses TRBV3-1 (or the pseudogene TRBV3-2) with TRBJ2-1; the D gene is possibly TRBD2 (5 bases). The length of the CDR3 is 15 residues. V was clipped by 5 bases and J by 0 bases, with 11 bases between them. Germline assignment: CDR1 LGHDT and CDR2 YNNKEL (reference sequence). The CDR3 bases are TGTGCCAGCAGCTCCGGACTCCCCTCCTACAATGAGCAGTTCTTC. Residues: CASSSGLPSYNEQFF.

The CDR3 spells CASSLSGQGAGNTIYF. CDR3 bases: TGTGCCAGCAGTTTATCGGGACAGGGAGCTGGAAACACCATATATTTT. The gene calls are TRBV28 and TRBJ1-3, with 9 nucleotides matching TRBD1. This CDR3 has 16 residues. The trim removed 1 base at V and 2 bases at J, leaving 3 bases unmatched. The germline gives CDR1 MDHEN, CDR2 SYDVKM.

The chain links TRBV5-1 to TRBJ2-3; the match to TRBD1 covers 9 bases. Trimming removed 7 bases from V and 3 bases from J; junction bases left unmatched: 3. The V gene's germline CDR1 is SGHRS and CDR2 YFSETQ. The CDR3 covers 13 residues. The CDR3 DNA is TGCGCCAGCGGGACAGGGATAACAGATACGCAGTATTTT. Translated: CASGTGITDTQYF.

This rearrangement joins TRBV3-1 (or the pseudogene TRBV3-2) to TRBJ1-2, with D unclear. The CDR3 loop spans 13 amino acids. Germline V CDR1 and CDR2: LGHDT, YNNKEL (reference sequence). Trimming left V 2 bases short and J 1 base short, with 5 bases between. CDR3 sequence reads: CASSQMINYGYTF. CDR3 sequence (DNA): TGTGCCAGCAGCCAAATGATTAACTATGGCTACACCTTC.

The gene calls are TRBV27 and TRBJ1-1, with a tentative D call TRBD1 (5 bases). V gave up 6 bases and J gave up 1 base, with 6 bases separating them. The CDR3 consists of 12 residues. CDR1 MNHEY and CDR2 SMNVEV come from the germline V gene (reference sequence). CDR3 region: CASRQENTEAFF. The CDR3 DNA sequence: TGTGCCAGCAGACAGGAGAACACTGAAGCTTTCTTT.